The TCR beta chain described here comes from a study of tumor-infiltrating lymphocytes in primary liver carcinoma. Across the study: The cohort consisted of patients whose primary liver carcinoma was surgically resected. The yield of productive TCRbeta reads per sample was roughly 3.5 to 7.13 million and was similar across tissue types. The study's findings and limits: Tumor-adjacent and tumor-blood pairs shared less of their repertoires than tumor region pairs shared. Without sorting, CD4+ versus CD8+ T cell repertoires were not compared.

The CDR3 has 15 residues. Germline V gene data show CDR1 as SQVTM and CDR2 as ANQGSEA. J lost 0 bases, V lost 8 bases, and 5 bases had no gene match. As for this clonotype: What it recognizes is unknown.

With around 500 ng total RNA as template and a constant-region primer, TCR beta cDNA was made. Each TCR beta library was derived from three nested multiplex PCR rounds that employed slightly modified ARM-PCR. PCR rounds one and two used TRBV1-TRBV30 forward primers with a C-beta reverse primer for roughly 9 cycles each. TCRdb re-derived calls from the multiplex PCR reads in MiXCR, one entry per CDR3 protein. The profile shows approximately 300,000 distinct CDR3 sequences, approximately 65% of them singletons. Blood RNA was derived from unsorted whole blood, and germline DNA was extracted too. The rearrangement uses TRBV29-1 and TRBJ2-3, with 13 bases aligning to TRBD2. The TCR was taken from a man aged 35-49 years with primary liver carcinoma and hepatitis B virus infection. Source material: peripheral blood. The CDR3 region has the DNA TGCAGCACCGAACTAGCGGGAGGGAGCACAGATACGCAGTATTTT. This gives the protein CSTELAGGSTDTQYF.